The next 17 T cell receptor delta chains were all read from a single sample in a study of TRDV2 sequences in healthy donors. TCRdb used CATT to re-call clones from the PCR reads. This sample carries a few thousand delta-chain clones, 55% to 65% of them seen once, and the ten largest clones take over 12%. Sequencing input: Vd2+ gamma-delta T cells from blood. The receptors derive from a human donor in good health.

In regard to this clone: A far more abundant clone sits one base away, making this likely a read error. This chain joins TRDV2 and TRDJ1, with D perhaps matching TRDD3 (5 bases). V gave up 0 bases and J gave up 1 base, with 20 bases separating them. Germline values: CDR1 GEAIGNYY, CDR2 EKD. CDR3 length equals 18 residues. Written as DNA, the CDR3 is TGTGCCTGTGACACCGTTACTGGACTTTTAAATTGCACCGATAAACTCATCTTT. It yields the protein CACDTVTGLLNCTDKLIF.

This chain uses TRDV2 with TRDJ1; TRDD3 is a possible D gene (6 bases). V was cut by 4 bases and J by 2 bases, with 19 bases left in between. Germline V CDR1 and CDR2: GEAIGNYY, EKD. The CDR3 totals 16 residues. The CDR3 sequence is CACDTLQTTGTDKLIF. In DNA, the CDR3 is TGTGCCTGTGATACTCTACAGACCACTGGGACCGATAAACTCATCTTT.

Points on this clone: This CDR3 is also generated by other DNA sequences in the sample. V gene TRDV2 combines with J gene TRDJ3, with 7 bases matching TRDD3. Germline loops: CDR1 GEAIGNYY, CDR2 EKD. The V segment lost 1 base and the J segment 0 bases; nucleotides outside the gene matches: 8. The CDR3 has 19 amino acids. Here the CDR3 reads CACDTAGGPSSWDTRQMFF. The CDR3 coding sequence is TGTGCCTGTGACACGGCTGGGGGCCCCAGCTCCTGGGACACCCGACAGATGTTTTTC.

The V gene is TRDV2, the J gene TRDJ1, with 11 bases lining up with TRDD3. With V trimmed by 1 base and J by 2 bases, 17 bases remained unmatched. Germline V gene sequence: CDR1 GEAIGNYY, CDR2 EKD. The CDR3 has 20 amino acids. DNA for the CDR3: TGTGCCTGTGACACAGTCGGAAGGATGGGGGATACGCGAGGTACCGATAAACTCATCTTT. Amino acids: CACDTVGRMGDTRGTDKLIF.

This clone was found once. The chain carries TRDV2 and TRDJ1; the D is unclear. This CDR3 region has 13 residues. From germline, CDR1 is GEAIGNYY and CDR2 EKD. V was pared by 2 bases and J by 2 bases, with 8 bases between. CDR3 sequence (DNA): TGTGCCTGTGACAGGTTACGAACCGATAAACTCATCTTT. Translation gives CACDRLRTDKLIF.

V usage is TRDV2 and J usage is TRDJ1, with 10 nucleotides matching TRDD3. Germline V lookup: CDR1 GEAIGNYY, CDR2 EKD. This CDR3 spans 17 amino acids. The V and J ends lost 1 base and 4 bases, in that order; junction bases with no gene match: 11. The CDR3 DNA reads as TGTGCCTGTGACACGCTGGGGGATATGGGTCAGAACGATAAACTCATCTTT. Translating gives CACDTLGDMGQNDKLIF.

This clone was detected only a few times. J is TRDJ1 and V is TRDV2; no clear D gene. The germline V and J ends were trimmed by 2 bases and 1 base, with 25 bases remaining between them. The length of the CDR3 is 19 residues. The germline CDR1 and CDR2 sequences are GEAIGNYY and EKD. CDR3 protein: CACDKVRGLRPTFTDKLIF. CDR3 nucleotides: TGTGCCTGTGACAAAGTAAGGGGTCTCAGACCAACCTTCACCGATAAACTCATCTTT.

The chain links TRDV2 to TRDJ3; TRDD3 aligns across 9 bases. The CDR3 is 20 amino acids. Germline trimming cut 0 bases from V and 0 bases from J; bases unmatched to any gene: 8. Germline values: CDR1 GEAIGNYY, CDR2 EKD. The CDR3 region has the DNA TGTGCCTGTGACACCGTGGGGGATATGGGGGTCTCCTGGGACACCCGACAGATGTTTTTC. Translation: CACDTVGDMGVSWDTRQMFF.

The chain links TRDV2 to TRDJ1; possible D gene TRDD3, 6 bases. V lost 2 bases and J lost 2, with 11 bases in between. CDR1 and CDR2 (germline): GEAIGNYY, EKD. The CDR3 sequence is 14 residues long. CDR3 DNA: TGTGCCTGTGACAGTTGGGGATCGACCGATAAACTCATCTTT. The encoded protein is CACDSWGSTDKLIF.

Turning to this clone: The sample contains more than one DNA sequence encoding this CDR3. The rearrangement joins TRDV2 to TRDJ1, with 8 positions matching TRDD3. The CDR3 length is 14 residues. J was trimmed by 2 bases and V by 2 bases; bases with no gene match: 3. Germline V gene sequence: CDR1 GEAIGNYY, CDR2 EKD. This chain's CDR3 is CACDSWGTTDKLIF. The CDR3 DNA reads as TGTGCCTGTGACAGCTGGGGGACAACCGATAAACTCATCTTT.

The chain joins TRDV2 to TRDJ1, with 13 positions matching TRDD3. The germline gives CDR1 GEAIGNYY, CDR2 EKD. The CDR3 loop spans 15 amino acids. V was clipped by 3 bases and J by 5 bases; unmatched bases: 5. The CDR3: CACDRLGDTSDKLIF. For the CDR3, the DNA is TGTGCCTGTGACCGACTGGGGGATACGTCGGATAAACTCATCTTT.

The table lists this clone with a few counts. The identical CDR3 is also encoded by other nucleotide sequences in the sample. This chain joins TRDV2 and TRDJ3, with a tentative D call TRDD3 (5 bases). The CDR3 totals 19 residues. V dropped 0 bases and J dropped 0 bases, with 14 bases sitting between them. Germline lookup yields CDR1 GEAIGNYY and CDR2 EKD. This CDR3 is CACDTAGGLSSWDTRQMFF. Here the CDR3 DNA reads TGTGCCTGTGACACCGCCGGGGGCCTAAGCTCCTGGGACACCCGACAGATGTTTTTC.

The V and J genes are TRDV2 and TRDJ1, with 13 bases aligning to TRDD3. Looked up from germline, CDR1 is GEAIGNYY and CDR2 is EKD. Trimming removed 3 bases from V and 3 bases from J; junction bases left unmatched: 15. This CDR3 region has 19 residues. CDR3 sequence (DNA): TGTGCCTGTGACTTCCTACGAACTGGGGGATACGACCACCCCGATAAACTCATCTTT. Amino acid sequence: CACDFLRTGGYDHPDKLIF.

The chain couples TRDV2 to TRDJ1; 8 nucleotides line up with TRDD3. Germline values: CDR1 GEAIGNYY, CDR2 EKD. CDR3 length equals 15 residues. V trimming: 5 bases; J trimming: 1 base; junction bases outside the gene matches: 8. The CDR3 loop is CACVSLGETTDKLIF. In DNA, the CDR3 is TGTGCCTGTGTCTCCCTGGGGGAAACCACCGATAAACTCATCTTT.

The chain employs TRDV2 and TRDJ3; the match to TRDD3 covers 10 bases. V gave up 3 bases and J gave up 1 base; unmatched junction bases: 8. This CDR3 region has 19 residues. The germline V gene encodes CDR1 GEAIGNYY and CDR2 EKD. In DNA form, the CDR3 reads TGTGCCTGTGACCGGGCAGGGGGATACGCTTCCTGGGACACCCGACAGATGTTTTTC. This encodes CACDRAGGYASWDTRQMFF.

The chain recombines TRDV2 with TRDJ3; a weak D match, TRDD3 (6 bases). Trimming cost V 3 bases and J 16 bases, with 24 bases left between them. The CDR3 has 16 amino acids. Germline CDR1 GEAIGNYY, CDR2 EKD. CDR3 amino acids: CACDAIDRGSPGQMFF. Here the CDR3 DNA reads TGTGCCTGTGACGCGATTGATCGGGGATCCCCCGGGCAGATGTTTTTC.

The chain carries TRDV2 and TRDJ3, with TRDD3 identical over 11 bases. Germline CDR1 and CDR2: GEAIGNYY and EKD. Trimming took 0 bases from V and 0 from J; bases not matched to a gene: 6. This CDR3 has 20 residues. CDR3 coding DNA: TGTGCCTGTGACACCGTACTGGGGGATATGTCCTCCTGGGACACCCGACAGATGTTTTTC. Residues: CACDTVLGDMSSWDTRQMFF.